The rows below give T cell receptor beta chains drawn from one sample of a study of T-cell memory formation after mild COVID-19. TCRdb re-derived calls from the 5' RACE reads in MiXCR, one entry per CDR3 protein. Of about 240,000 distinct CDR3 sequences in the sample, roughly a tenth were seen once. Sequenced material: PBMCs or a T cell subset sorted from them (not recorded which). Every receptor here comes from a man between 18 and 35 years old who had mild COVID-19 (a few samples of this study predate the infection). Cell type and time point are not known. CDR3s leave out the opening cysteine and the closing phenylalanine or tryptophan. Each record gives: J gene, D gene, clone size, V gene, CDR3 length, CDR3 protein. The D gene is left open where the match is weak. Size tells how often a clone was seen (once, few, many) or the class of an expanded clone, and some rows leave it out.

TRBJ2-7 | TRBD1 | many | TRBV4-2 | 14 | ASSQVFGAGGYEQY
TRBJ2-5 | TRBD1 | few | TRBV5-1 | 13 | ASSSGTGDQETQY
TRBJ1-5 | - | - | TRBV5-1 | 13 | ASSSSGGRNQPQH
TRBJ2-7 | - | few | TRBV12-3/TRBV12-4 | 11 | ASRGQRSYEQY
TRBJ1-1 | TRBD1 | few | TRBV12-3/TRBV12-4 | 12 | ASSPRGLITEAF
TRBJ2-1 | - | - | TRBV7-2 | 11 | ASSLVDYNEQF
TRBJ2-5 | TRBD2 | - | TRBV3-1 | 13 | ASSQASGGAETQY
TRBJ1-5 | TRBD1 | few | TRBV2 | 12 | ASTRDRGNQPQH
TRBJ1-2 | TRBD1 | - | TRBV6-1 | 13 | ASITGTGALRGYT
TRBJ2-5 | TRBD2 | - | TRBV7-2 | 13 | ASSFRLADQETQY
TRBJ1-5 | TRBD1 | - | TRBV7-2 | 13 | ASSRGTGDNQPQH
TRBJ1-2 | - | few | TRBV4-2 | 14 | ASSQDITGQFGGYT
TRBJ2-1 | - | few | TRBV7-9 | 13 | ASSLRNSSYNEQF
TRBJ2-1 | - | few | TRBV6-5 | 13 | ARLGRPSSYNEQF
TRBJ2-2 | - | few | TRBV7-2 | 13 | ASSPLGSNTGELF
TRBJ2-3 | - | - | TRBV5-1 | 13 | ASSGRAAGIDTQY
TRBJ1-6 | - | many | TRBV6-1 | 12 | ASSAGGGGSPLH
TRBJ2-7 | - | many | TRBV18 | 10 | ASSPERGEQY
TRBJ1-1 | TRBD1 | few | TRBV20-1 | 16 | SARDPRIGQGASTEAF
TRBJ1-3 | - | many | TRBV7-2 | 15 | ASSLGATGASGNTIY
TRBJ1-1 | - | few | TRBV5-1 | 11 | ASSLVSATEAF
TRBJ2-3 | - | few | TRBV11-1 | 14 | ASSLRVTTSTDTQY
TRBJ2-5 | TRBD1 | few | TRBV6-2/TRBV6-3 | 12 | ASSTYRGQETQY
TRBJ2-2 | - | - | TRBV4-3 | 13 | ASSQGPGGGRELF
TRBJ2-3 | TRBD1 | - | TRBV7-2 | 14 | ASSQGAGQDSDTQY
TRBJ2-5 | - | many | TRBV6-5 | 10 | ASTSQGETQY
TRBJ1-2 | - | - | TRBV20-1 | 8 | SASLAGYT
TRBJ1-1 | TRBD1 | many | TRBV4-3 | 12 | ASSPDRGKPEAF
TRBJ2-1 | - | - | TRBV7-2 | 13 | ASSLIPELPNEQF
TRBJ2-1 | - | few | TRBV6-5 | 15 | ASSYSSGSAGANEQF
TRBJ2-7 | - | - | TRBV20-1 | 10 | SARGSGNEQY
TRBJ2-6 | - | - | TRBV6-5 | 13 | ASKRESSGANVLT
TRBJ2-3 | - | many | TRBV6-1 | 14 | ASIIWGRGTTDTQY
TRBJ1-1 | - | many | TRBV12-3/TRBV12-4 | 13 | ASSPQTDLGTEAF
TRBJ2-7 | - | - | TRBV7-2 | 17 | ASSLAPRGRQGVAYEQY
TRBJ2-1 | - | many | TRBV7-3 | 13 | ASSPGGSNRNEQF
TRBJ2-5 | TRBD1 | many | TRBV7-2 | 12 | ASSSYRGRMAQY
TRBJ2-3 | TRBD2 | few | TRBV3-1 | 14 | ASSQFSGGTPDTQY
TRBJ2-3 | - | few | TRBV4-2 | 12 | ASSQETVVDTQY
TRBJ2-3 | TRBD1 | few | TRBV20-1 | 15 | SARVGQGVPYTDTQY
TRBJ2-7 | TRBD2 | few | TRBV27 | 12 | ASSLGGAVYEQY
TRBJ1-6 | - | - | TRBV7-9 | 11 | ASSIGWRSPLH